Included here is one TCR beta chain sequence, with context. Its antigen is not known. The time point here: blood 4 weeks post-SBRT, at nephrectomy. Treatment noted: 15 Gy SBRT to primary tumor, nephrectomy 4 weeks later. The patient's renal cell carcinoma had clear cell pathology. Germline CDR1 is SGHAT and CDR2 is FQNNGV. Trimming took 0 bases from V and 5 from J, leaving 13 bases between them. The CDR3 totals 15 residues. Assay: immunoSEQ multiplex PCR; the TCRdb copy retains only in-frame clones and omits some. The sample has around 99,000 clones; about 79% are singletons. This specimen belongs to a study of radiation and T cells in renal cell carcinoma. Findings and limits, study-wide: From baseline, blood top tumor clonotypes peaked at 2 weeks post-radiation.

The sample consisted of blood, taken from a patient whose treatment included radiotherapy and nephrectomy. The chain has TRBV11-2 and TRBJ2-5; D remains ambiguous. This receptor was obtained from a man in his 60s with renal cell carcinoma. This chain's CDR3 is CASSLDLGQEETQYF. CDR3 nucleotides: TGTGCCAGCAGCTTAGATTTAGGCCAGGAGGAGACCCAGTACTTC.